This is a list of T cell receptor beta chains from one sample in a study of T cell changes during pregnancy in multiple sclerosis. Data came from immunoSEQ multiplex PCR; TCRdb stores just in-frame clones and leaves some out. There are 70,000 to 95,000 clones in the sample; 90% to 95% occur only once, and 2.2% lies in the top ten. The sample consisted of peripheral blood, taken in the third trimester of pregnancy. These receptors all stem from a female donor with multiple sclerosis, enrolled in a pregnancy study. Each CDR3 is given with its conserved first and last residue. The D gene is left open where the match is weak. Only part of the rows carry a size: once, few, many, or a class if the clone is expanded.

J	size	V	D	length	CDR3	DNA
TRBJ2-7	-	TRBV6-5	TRBD1	12	CASSLDRVEQYF	TGTGCCAGCAGTTTGGACAGGGTCGAGCAGTACTTC
TRBJ2-5	-	TRBV29-1	TRBD2	14	CSFIMGGRRETQYF	TGCAGCTTCATAATGGGCGGGAGGAGAGAGACCCAGTACTTC
TRBJ2-2	once	TRBV19	-	13	CAGHNRNTGELFF	TGTGCGGGACACAACCGGAACACCGGGGAGCTGTTTTTT
TRBJ2-7	-	TRBV7-9	-	14	CASSFEGASYEQYF	TGTGCCAGCAGCTTTGAGGGAGCGTCCTACGAGCAGTACTTC
TRBJ2-6	-	TRBV29-1	-	14	CSVGAPSGANVLTF	TGCAGCGTTGGGGCCCCCTCTGGGGCCAACGTCCTGACTTTC
TRBJ1-2	-	TRBV19	-	15	CASARRSGNSGGYTF	TGTGCCAGCGCGCGGAGGTCTGGTAACTCTGGGGGCTACACCTTC
TRBJ2-2	few	TRBV9	TRBD2	16	CASSLGLAGGTGELFF	TGTGCCAGCAGCCTAGGACTAGCTGGGGGCACCGGGGAGCTGTTTTTT
TRBJ1-5	-	TRBV18	-	17	CASSPVGGAASNQPQHF	TGTGCCAGCTCACCAGTTGGAGGGGCTGCGAGCAATCAGCCCCAGCATTTT
TRBJ2-7	-	TRBV9	TRBD1	14	CASSIGGASYEQYF	TGTGCCAGCAGCATAGGGGGCGCCTCCTACGAGCAGTACTTC
TRBJ2-7	once	TRBV27	TRBD2	15	CASSLKGLHSYEQYF	TGTGCCAGCAGTTTAAAGGGACTACACTCCTACGAGCAGTACTTC
TRBJ2-3	few	TRBV7-9	TRBD1	14	CASSWGQSTDTQYF	TGTGCCAGCAGCTGGGGACAGAGCACAGATACGCAGTATTTT